The sequence of this T cell receptor beta chain was determined in a study of CD4 T cells in relation to SARS-CoV-2 and coronaviruses. Study as a whole: PBMCs were cultured with antigen for roughly 11 days before TCR beta sequencing.

Measured with immunoSEQ multiplex PCR; TCRdb has only the in-frame clones, and not every one. The table has some 23,000 clones, about three quarters seen once. CDR1 and CDR2 (germline): SGHTA, FQGNSA. Trimming removed 3 bases from V and 6 bases from J; junction bases left unmatched: 4. CDR3 size: 14 residues. Remarks on this clone: Its antigen remains unidentified.

Unexposed donor CD4+ T cells date from about 2011-2018, before the COVID-19 pandemic. Isolation of CD4+ T cells took place after nine to ten days in culture. As cell numbers allowed, unexposed-donor CD4+ T cells faced SARS-CoV-2 S/N and four cold-coronavirus spikes. Cultures received half-medium IL-2 refreshes on days 3 and 7. This receptor was identified in a human donor in good health. Sequencing input: CD4+ T cells from PBMCs, cultured in vitro. This chain links TRBV7-2 with TRBJ2-7; 11 bases are shared with TRBD2. Here the CDR3 DNA reads TGTGCCAGCAGCTTTAGCGGGGGGGCCCCCGAGCAGTACTTC. This gives the protein CASSFSGGAPEQYF.